This T cell receptor beta chain was profiled in a study of blood T cell repertoires in COVID-19. Study information: T cells, B-cell-depleted T cells, or PBMCs supplied cDNA or gDNA.

The authors' processing: For nucleated cells, counts were estimated from reference gene primer amplification. Measured with immunoSEQ multiplex PCR; TCRdb has only the in-frame clones, and not every one. V and J calls plus clone size are reproduced from that table; the DNA served to infer D and trimming. Altogether about half a million clones are present, nearly 90% being singletons, with the ten largest covering roughly 0.9%. V lost 3 bases, J lost 0 bases, and 12 bases lay in between. This CDR3 spans 17 amino acids. Germline CDR1 SGHTA, CDR2 FQGTGA. This receptor was taken from a man younger than 35 with COVID-19, enrolled during active disease. V gene TRBV7-3 combines with J gene TRBJ2-6; D is perhaps TRBD1 (6 bases). The sample was peripheral blood. The CDR3 protein is CASSFTGSNSGANVLTF. CDR3 nucleotide sequence: TGTGCCAGCAGCTTCACAGGGTCTAACTCTGGGGCCAACGTCCTGACTTTC.